These 25 T cell receptor beta chains were sequenced from one sample in a study of blood T cells in healthy people across ages. A second PCR, run for roughly 7 to 12 cycles, used a sample-barcoded 5' primer plus a J-beta primer mix. Each CDR3 protein gets one entry after TCRdb re-called the 5' RACE reads with MiXCR. The sample contains hundreds of thousands of distinct CDR3 sequences, roughly three fifths of which appear only once. The source material was blood. These receptors came from a middle-aged man in good health.

The chain uses TRBV10-3 and TRBJ1-2; 12 bases agree with TRBD1. The germline gives CDR1 ENHRY, CDR2 SYGVKD. CDR3 length equals 17 residues. Trimming cost V 2 bases and J 2 bases; bases outside gene matches: 6. CDR3 loop: CAISEIGTGGGNYGYTF. The DNA for the CDR3 is TGTGCCATCAGTGAGATTGGGACAGGGGGCGGAAACTATGGCTACACCTTC.

V usage is TRBV11-2 and J usage is TRBJ2-3, with D tentatively TRBD1 or TRBD2 (5 bases each). Trimming took off 5 bases at V and 6 bases at J, with 24 bases between the two ends. This CDR3 is 17 amino acids long. The germline gives CDR1 SGHAT, CDR2 FQNNGV. The CDR3 loop reads CASSPGTSRGFGDTQYF. The CDR3 coding sequence is TGTGCCAGCAGCCCGGGGACGTCCCGAGGTTTCGGCGATACGCAGTATTTT. The full variable domain, with the rest looked up from reference TRBV11-2 and TRBJ2-3, is EAGVAQSPRYKIIEKRQSVAFWCNPISGHATLYWYQQILGQGPKLLIQFQNNGVVDDSQLPKDRFSAERLKGVDSTLKIQPAKLEDSAVYLCASSPGTSRGFGDTQYFGPGTRLTVL.

This CDR3 is CAISEGLGRAPLHF. DNA of the CDR3: TGTGCCATCAGCGAAGGCCTGGGTAGGGCACCCCTCCACTTT. The chain has TRBV10-3 and TRBJ1-6; no clear D. The CDR3 has 14 amino acids. The V gene lost 6 bases and the J gene lost 11 bases, with 17 bases spanning the gap. The germline gives CDR1 ENHRY, CDR2 SYGVKD.

About this clonotype itself: Since a much larger clone is just one base distant, this may be a read error. The gene calls are TRBV5-1 and TRBJ2-1, with 13 bases that match TRBD2. Losses at the gene ends were 4 bases for V and 4 bases for J; bases not matched to a gene: 2. Germline CDR1 and CDR2: SGHRS and YFSETQ. This CDR3 region has 15 residues. As DNA, the CDR3 is TGCGCCAGCAGCGCGGGACTAGCGGGATACAATGAGCAGTTCTTC. Translation gives CASSAGLAGYNEQFF.

This clonotype was observed a few times. This sequence joins TRBV10-3 and TRBJ1-2; a possible D gene is TRBD1 (6 bases). Trimming took off 4 bases at V and 4 bases at J, with 10 bases between the two ends. Germline values: CDR1 ENHRY, CDR2 SYGVKD. This CDR3 has 13 residues. DNA of the CDR3: TGTGCCATCAGTGGGACAGCGTCCTATGGCTACACCTTC. It translates to CAISGTASYGYTF.

This clonotype was counted a few times. V gene TRBV25-1 combines with J gene TRBJ1-5, with a tentative D call TRBD1 (5 bases). Germline CDR1 reads MGHDK; CDR2 reads SYGVNS. The V gene lost 4 bases and the J gene lost 4 bases, with 8 bases spanning the gap. This CDR3 has 13 amino acids. The CDR3 bases are TGTGCCAGCAGTGGCGGGGCAAATCAGCCCCAGCATTTT. The encoded protein is CASSGGANQPQHF.

This clonotype occurred a few times. The V call is TRBV29-1, the J call TRBJ2-5, with unresolved D. Trimming removed 6 bases at V and 5 bases at J, with 10 bases between. The CDR3 has 11 amino acids. CDR1 SQVTM and CDR2 ANQGSEA come from the germline V gene. Written as DNA, the CDR3 is TGCAGCGTGAGTGTTTCGGAGACCCAGTACTTC. Its protein product is CSVSVSETQYF.

This clonotype was seen only a few times. The rearrangement uses TRBV7-8 and TRBJ2-3; TRBD1 is a possible D gene (6 bases). The CDR3 is made up of 15 amino acids. Deletions cut 4 bases from V and 3 bases from J, with 14 bases between. CDR1 is SGHVS, CDR2 FQNEAQ, per germline. Written as DNA, the CDR3 is TGTGCCAGCAGCTCCCAAGCAACAGGGACAGATACGCAGTATTTT. Translation gives CASSSQATGTDTQYF.

The chain is built from TRBV7-9 and TRBJ2-5; tentatively, D is TRBD1 (6 bases). Trimming shortened V by 5 bases and J by 5 bases, and 18 bases separated the two germline ends. From germline, CDR1 is SEHNR and CDR2 FQNEAQ (reference sequence). The CDR3 is 15 residues long. CDR3 in amino acids: CASSDLKGGWETQYF. The CDR3 DNA sequence: TGTGCCAGCAGCGATTTAAAAGGGGGTTGGGAGACCCAGTACTTC.

The V and J genes are TRBV7-9 and TRBJ2-5; D call uncertain. The V gene lost 5 bases and the J gene lost 4 bases, with 11 bases spanning the gap. Germline assignment: CDR1 SEHNR and CDR2 FQNEAQ (reference sequence). This CDR3 is 13 amino acids long. The CDR3 region has the DNA TGTGCCAGCAGCCCCAGTACAGTAGAGACCCAGTACTTC. Translation: CASSPSTVETQYF.

This clonotype occurred many times. The gene calls are TRBV5-1 and TRBJ2-5, with 7 bases that match TRBD1. CDR1 is SGHRS and CDR2 is YFSETQ in the germline V gene. The CDR3 has 13 amino acids. Trimming cost V 6 bases and J 5 bases; bases outside gene matches: 7. The CDR3 here is CASNPTGMETQYF. The CDR3 coding sequence is TGCGCCAGCAACCCGACAGGGATGGAGACCCAGTACTTC. Full variable domain (outside the CDR3, taken from reference TRBV5-1 and TRBJ2-5): KAGVTQTPRYLIKTRGQQVTLSCSPISGHRSVSWYQQTPGQGLQFLFEYFSETQRNKGNFPGRFSGRQFSNSRSEMNVSTLELGDSALYLCASNPTGMETQYFGPGTRLLVL.

The V call is TRBV12-3 or TRBV12-4, the J call TRBJ1-3; no clear D. The CDR3 runs to 15 residues. V shed 6 bases and J shed 0 bases, with 12 bases lying between them. The CDR3 reads CASSITGPSGNTIYF. As DNA, the CDR3 is TGTGCCAGCAGCATCACGGGCCCCTCTGGAAACACCATATATTTT.

This clonotype has only one observation. This chain links TRBV11-3 with TRBJ2-7; TRBD1 matches 7 bases. In germline, CDR1 is SGHNT, CDR2 YENEEA. There are 14 residues in the CDR3. V shed 5 bases, J shed 3 bases, and the junction held 7 bases outside the gene matches. CDR3 in DNA: TGTGCCAGCAGCCCACCGGGACAGCGCTACGAGCAGTACTTC. Amino acid sequence: CASSPPGQRYEQYF. Based on the CDR3 plus reference TRBV11-3 and TRBJ2-7, the full variable domain is EAGVVQSPRYKIIEKKQPVAFWCNPISGHNTLYWYLQNLGQGPELLIRYENEEAVDDSQLPKDRFSAERLKGVDSTLKIQPAELGDSAVYLCASSPPGQRYEQYFGPGTRLTVT.

The chain has TRBV12-3 or TRBV12-4 and TRBJ2-1; TRBD1 agrees at 7 bases. Trimming cost V 7 bases and J 0 bases; bases outside gene matches: 18. The CDR3 has 19 residues. The CDR3 region is CASTQGRTGAPGSYNEQFF. The CDR3 DNA is TGTGCCAGCACCCAAGGTAGGACAGGTGCCCCAGGCTCCTACAATGAGCAGTTCTTC.

This sequence joins TRBV29-1 and TRBJ2-1, with TRBD2 matching 8 bases. The CDR3 extends over 15 amino acids. The J segment lost 0 bases and the V segment lost 4 bases, leaving 5 bases of the junction unmatched. The germline V gene encodes CDR1 SQVTM and CDR2 ANQGSEA. CDR3: CSVGTSLISYNEQFF. CDR3 nucleotide sequence: TGCAGCGTTGGGACTAGCTTGATCTCCTACAATGAGCAGTTCTTC.

The chain links TRBV6-2 or TRBV6-3 to TRBJ2-1; possibly TRBD2 for D (6 bases). The J call could be wrong; TRBJ2-7 is a better fit for the DNA end. The V gene's germline CDR1 is MNHEY and CDR2 SVGEGT. The CDR3 sequence is 15 residues long. CDR3 nucleotides: TGTGCCAGCAGTTACGCGGGATTCTCCTACAATGAGCAGTACTTC. This encodes CASSYAGFSYNEQYF.

The chain is built from TRBV7-2 and TRBJ2-1, with 7 bases fitting TRBD1. The V segment lost 2 bases and the J segment 9 bases; nucleotides outside the gene matches: 4. Germline-derived CDR1 and CDR2 are SGHTA and FQGNSA. The CDR3 runs to 13 residues. The CDR3 here is CASSLRTGCEQFF. As DNA, the CDR3 is TGTGCCAGCAGCTTACGGACAGGTTGTGAGCAGTTCTTC.

This rearrangement joins TRBV3-1 to TRBJ2-5, with D possibly called TRBD1 or TRBD2 (6 bases each). The DNA matches TRBJ2-7 better at its end, which makes the J call doubtful. The length of the CDR3 is 15 residues. The germline gives CDR1 LGHDT, CDR2 YNNKEL (reference sequence). The CDR3 nucleotides are TGTGCCAGCAGCCAAGCGGGAGATGGGGGCCACGAGCAGTACTTC. Translating gives CASSQAGDGGHEQYF.

In the case of this clonotype: Compared with germline, one end of the junction differs, possibly owing to a read error. This chain uses TRBV29-1 with TRBJ1-2; D uncertain. The CDR3 extends over 10 amino acids. Germline V CDR1 and CDR2: SQVTM, ANQGSEA. The CDR3, as DNA: TGCAGCGTTGAAGATGGTGGCCACACCTTC. Encoded protein: CSVEDGGHTF.

This clonotype was picked up one time. The rearrangement joins TRBV20-1 to TRBJ2-5; possible D gene TRBD2, 7 bases. CDR3 length: 15 amino acids. V gave up 4 bases and J gave up 2 bases, with 17 bases separating them. Germline CDR1 reads DFQATT; CDR2 reads SNEGSKA (reference sequence). The CDR3 reads CSAIALGGEQETQYF. CDR3 nucleotides: TGCAGTGCTATCGCTTTAGGGGGGGAACAAGAGACCCAGTACTTC.

About this clonotype: Germline is not matched at one junction end, which may reflect a read error. This sequence joins TRBV9 and TRBJ2-3, with 7 nucleotides matching TRBD1. This CDR3 is 16 amino acids long. Germline values: CDR1 SGDLS, CDR2 YYNGEE. The CDR3 protein is CASSPLRGGWEDMQYF. CDR3 sequence (DNA): TGTGCCAGCAGCCCTCTCCGAGGGGGCTGGGAAGATATGCAGTATTTT.

This clonotype was counted between two and nine times. In DNA form, the CDR3 reads TGTGCCTGGAGTGTACTCGACGCCACCTACAATGAGCAGTTCTTC. Translation gives CAWSVLDATYNEQFF. The rearrangement links TRBV30 to TRBJ2-1; D unclear. V was shortened by 0 bases and J by 2 bases, with 11 bases between the two germline ends. Germline values: CDR1 GTSNPN, CDR2 SVGIG (reference sequence). The CDR3 has 15 residues.

This clonotype was seen once. The CDR3 DNA reads TGCAGCGTTGAGACGAGTGGCATAGTCTACGAGCAGTACTTC. This translates into CSVETSGIVYEQYF. The chain is built from TRBV29-1 and TRBJ2-5; D not resolved. The last part of the DNA fits TRBJ2-7 better; the J call may be wrong. This CDR3 has 14 residues. Germline CDR1 is SQVTM and CDR2 is ANQGSEA.

V usage is TRBV28 and J usage is TRBJ1-2, with 7 bases identical to TRBD1. Germline V gene sequence: CDR1 MDHEN, CDR2 SYDVKM. The CDR3 is made up of 15 amino acids. J gave up 4 bases and V 6 bases, and 11 bases lay outside the gene matches. CDR3 residues: CASSLGGTEIYGYTF. For the CDR3, the DNA is TGTGCCAGCAGCTTGGGTGGGACAGAGATCTATGGCTACACCTTC.

The chain couples TRBV20-1 to TRBJ1-1; D possibly corresponds to TRBD1 (6 bases). Between the trimmed V and J ends, which lost 0 bases and 5 bases, there was a span of 10 bases. The CDR3 contains 13 residues. CDR1 is DFQATT and CDR2 is SNEGSKA in the germline V gene (reference sequence). The CDR3 loop is CSAREQGRTEAFF. The CDR3 bases are TGCAGTGCTAGAGAGCAGGGGAGGACTGAAGCTTTCTTT.